This T cell receptor beta chain was captured by sequencing in a study of early stage breast cancer tumors. On the study more broadly: Samples were sequenced at around 10-fold average coverage.

The method was immunoSEQ multiplex PCR; TCRdb's version includes in-frame clones alone and lacks a portion of them. The sample consists of some 28,000 clones, about 80% of them appearing once. The length of the CDR3 is 16 residues. Trimming left V 1 base short and J 6 bases short, with 15 bases between. Germline CDR1 and CDR2: SGHTA and FQGNSA. The TCR sequence derives from a person between 60 and 70 years old with breast cancer. The material sequenced was blood. The J gene is TRBJ2-2, the V gene TRBV7-2; possibly TRBD2 for D (5 bases). CDR3 amino acids: CASSLVGGRRAGELFF. The CDR3 region has the DNA TGTGCCAGCAGCTTAGTAGGTGGGAGAAGGGCCGGGGAGCTGTTTTTT.